This is a list of T cell receptor beta chains from one sample in a study of PD-1 blockade in classical Hodgkin lymphoma. Produced via immunoSEQ multiplex PCR; TCRdb's table is partial and in-frame only. The sample has 2,000 to 2,500 clones, 75% to 90% seen once. The source was peripheral blood mononuclear cells (PBMCs), collected at baseline. The receptors come from a human donor with classical Hodgkin lymphoma. Each CDR3 is given with its conserved first and last residue. The order of the fields is V gene, CDR3 length, D gene, clone size, J gene, CDR3 DNA, CDR3 protein. D genes are given only for firm matches. Clone size is shown for a subset of rows, as once, few, many or a class of expanded clone.

V: TRBV2
length: 14
D: TRBD1
size: -
J: TRBJ2-3
DNA: TGTGCCAGCAGTGTTAGACAGGGGCCACATACGCAGTATTTT
CDR3: CASSVRQGPHTQYF

V: TRBV21-1
length: 13
D: -
size: -
J: TRBJ1-5
DNA: TGTGCCAGCAGCAAAAAGGCCCATCAGCCCCAGCATTTT
CDR3: CASSKKAHQPQHF

V: TRBV5-6
length: 17
D: TRBD1
size: -
J: TRBJ2-2
DNA: TGTGCCAGCAGCTTGGATCTCGGGACAGGGTACACCGGGGAGCTGTTTTTT
CDR3: CASSLDLGTGYTGELFF

V: TRBV6-1
length: 14
D: TRBD1
size: -
J: TRBJ1-5
DNA: TGTGCCAGCAGTTATGGGACAGCGGGGCAGCCCCAGCATTTT
CDR3: CASSYGTAGQPQHF

V: TRBV12-5
length: 19
D: -
size: -
J: TRBJ1-5
DNA: TGTGCTAGTGGTTTGACCACGCACCAGGTAGGTATCCTCAATCAGCCCCAGCATTTT
CDR3: CASGLTTHQVGILNQPQHF

V: TRBV4-3
length: 16
D: -
size: once
J: TRBJ2-1
DNA: TGCGCCAGCAGCCAAGCCGGCAGGAGTCTTAACAATGAGCAGTTCTTC
CDR3: CASSQAGRSLNNEQFF

V: TRBV27
length: 16
D: -
size: -
J: TRBJ2-2
DNA: TGTGCCAGCAGTTTCATAGGGTTCGGGAACACCGGGGAGCTGTTTTTT
CDR3: CASSFIGFGNTGELFF

V: TRBV6-5
length: 15
D: TRBD2
size: -
J: TRBJ2-7
DNA: TGTGCCAGCAGTTATTACGGGACTAGCCCTTACGAGCAGTACTTC
CDR3: CASSYYGTSPYEQYF

V: TRBV7-3
length: 17
D: -
size: -
J: TRBJ2-2
DNA: TGTGCCAGCAGCCCCCCCACGGTGGCCAGGAACACCGGGGAGCTGTTTTTT
CDR3: CASSPPTVARNTGELFF

V: TRBV2
length: 14
D: -
size: -
J: TRBJ1-4
DNA: TGTGCCGGGGGGGCAACGGCAACTAATGAAAAACTGTTTTTT
CDR3: CAGGATATNEKLFF

V: TRBV19
length: 15
D: -
size: -
J: TRBJ2-4
DNA: TGTGCCAGCTCTCCGTTTCGCGGGTCTAAAAACATTCAGTACTTC
CDR3: CASSPFRGSKNIQYF

V: TRBV29-1
length: 14
D: TRBD1
size: few
J: TRBJ1-1
DNA: TGCAGCGTCGAAGGGACAGCCCCTGGGACTGAAGCTTTCTTT
CDR3: CSVEGTAPGTEAFF

V: TRBV25-1
length: 16
D: -
size: -
J: TRBJ2-2
DNA: TGTGCCAGCAGTGAAGGGTACGGGTCGGACACCGGGGAGCTGTTTTTT
CDR3: CASSEGYGSDTGELFF

V: TRBV5-4
length: 15
D: -
size: -
J: TRBJ2-2
DNA: TGTGCCAGCAGCCTGTACAGTGCGAACACCGGGGAGCTGTTTTTT
CDR3: CASSLYSANTGELFF

V: TRBV27
length: 16
D: -
size: -
J: TRBJ2-3
DNA: TGTGCCAGCAGTGTCTTAGCGTTTGCGAGCACAGATACGCAGTATTTT
CDR3: CASSVLAFASTDTQYF

V: TRBV11-3
length: 13
D: -
size: -
J: TRBJ2-5
DNA: TGTGCCAGCAGCTTAGGAGGTATGGAGACCCAGTACTTC
CDR3: CASSLGGMETQYF

V: TRBV7-2
length: 15
D: -
size: -
J: TRBJ2-1
DNA: TGTGCCAGCAGCTTAATGGCGAAGGAGTACAATGAGCAGTTCTTC
CDR3: CASSLMAKEYNEQFF

V: TRBV10-2
length: 14
D: -
size: -
J: TRBJ2-3
DNA: TGCGCCAGCCGAGGCGGGACTAGCACAGATACGCAGTATTTT
CDR3: CASRGGTSTDTQYF

V: TRBV4-2
length: 16
D: -
size: -
J: TRBJ2-7
DNA: TGTGCCAGCAGCCAAGATGGTTGCCAGGGCACCTACGAGCAGTACTTC
CDR3: CASSQDGCQGTYEQYF

V: TRBV7-9
length: 16
D: -
size: -
J: TRBJ1-1
DNA: TGTGCCAGCAGCTTAGTTTCGTGGGGGCGAAGGGCTGAAGCTTTCTTT
CDR3: CASSLVSWGRRAEAFF

V: TRBV5-8
length: 14
D: -
size: -
J: TRBJ2-7
DNA: TGTGCCAGCAGCTTAGAGACGGGGAGCTACGAGCAGTACTTC
CDR3: CASSLETGSYEQYF

V: TRBV19
length: 11
D: -
size: -
J: TRBJ2-1
DNA: TGTGCCAGTAGTATGGGATTAGAGCAGTTCTTC
CDR3: CASSMGLEQFF

V: TRBV5-4
length: 15
D: TRBD1
size: -
J: TRBJ2-6
DNA: TGTGCCAGCAGTGGTGACAGGGCGGGGGCCAACGTCCTGACTTTC
CDR3: CASSGDRAGANVLTF

V: TRBV11-2
length: 15
D: -
size: -
J: TRBJ2-5
DNA: TGTGCCAGCAGCCCCGATTTGGGGGCTTTAGAGACCCAGTACTTC
CDR3: CASSPDLGALETQYF

V: TRBV5-1
length: 13
D: TRBD1
size: -
J: TRBJ1-2
DNA: TGCGCCAGCAGCTTGTTGACAGGGGGAGGCTACACCTTC
CDR3: CASSLLTGGGYTF

V: TRBV7-9
length: 13
D: -
size: -
J: TRBJ1-3
DNA: TGTGCCTCTCCGCGAGGTTCTGGAAACACCATATATTTT
CDR3: CASPRGSGNTIYF

V: TRBV4-1
length: 17
D: -
size: -
J: TRBJ2-7
DNA: TGCGCCAGCAGCCAGGAATACAGGTGGGGCGAGGCCTACGAGCAGTACTTC
CDR3: CASSQEYRWGEAYEQYF

V: TRBV11-1
length: 17
D: TRBD2
size: -
J: TRBJ2-5
DNA: TGTGCCAGCAGCTGGCGGGGACTAGCGGGAGACGGGGAGACCCAGTACTTC
CDR3: CASSWRGLAGDGETQYF

V: TRBV14
length: 13
D: -
size: -
J: TRBJ2-2
DNA: TGTGCCAGCAGCCCCTTCGCTTCCGGGGAGCTGTTTTTT
CDR3: CASSPFASGELFF

V: TRBV2
length: 15
D: -
size: -
J: TRBJ1-1
DNA: TGTGCCAGCAAAACGAAGAGGGACAAGAACACTGAAGCTTTCTTT
CDR3: CASKTKRDKNTEAFF

V: TRBV5-1
length: 14
D: TRBD2
size: -
J: TRBJ2-5
DNA: TGCGCCAGCAGCCCGGGGAGGGGTAGGGAGACCCAGTACTTC
CDR3: CASSPGRGRETQYF

V: TRBV9
length: 13
D: -
size: -
J: TRBJ2-2
DNA: TGTGCCAGCAGCGTATGGGGATCGGGGGAGCTGTTTTTT
CDR3: CASSVWGSGELFF

V: TRBV4-3
length: 18
D: -
size: -
J: TRBJ2-1
DNA: TGCGCCAGCAGCCAAGATCGTACTGCGTGGACCTTTTACAATGAGCAGTTCTTC
CDR3: CASSQDRTAWTFYNEQFF

V: TRBV2
length: 15
D: TRBD1
size: few
J: TRBJ1-1
DNA: TGTGCCAGCACCGCGACAGGGGGCGATGGTACTGAAGCTTTCTTT
CDR3: CASTATGGDGTEAFF

V: TRBV7-8
length: 14
D: TRBD2
size: once
J: TRBJ2-5
DNA: TGTGCCAGCACCCCTGGGACTAGCGGGGGGGCGCAGTACTTC
CDR3: CASTPGTSGGAQYF

V: TRBV7-9
length: 17
D: -
size: -
J: TRBJ1-1
DNA: TGTGCCAGCAGCTTAGGTCTGGCAGGTTACTCGAACACTGAAGCTTTCTTT
CDR3: CASSLGLAGYSNTEAFF

V: TRBV18
length: 14
D: TRBD1
size: -
J: TRBJ2-5
DNA: TGTGCCAGCTCACCGGGACAGAACCAAGAGACCCAGTACTTC
CDR3: CASSPGQNQETQYF